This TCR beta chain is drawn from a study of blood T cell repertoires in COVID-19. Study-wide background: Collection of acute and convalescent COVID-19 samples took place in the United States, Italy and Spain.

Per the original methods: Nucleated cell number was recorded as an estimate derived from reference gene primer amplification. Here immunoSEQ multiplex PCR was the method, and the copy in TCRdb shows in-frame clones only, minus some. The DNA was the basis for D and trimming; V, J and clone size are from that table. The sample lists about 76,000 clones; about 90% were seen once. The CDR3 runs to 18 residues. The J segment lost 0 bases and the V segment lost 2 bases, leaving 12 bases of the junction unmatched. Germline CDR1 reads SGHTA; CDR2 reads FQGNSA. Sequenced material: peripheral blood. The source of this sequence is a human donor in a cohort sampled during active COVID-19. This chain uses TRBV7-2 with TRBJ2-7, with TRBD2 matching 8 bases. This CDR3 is CASSLFLGSGGASYEQYF. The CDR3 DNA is TGTGCCAGCAGCTTATTCCTGGGGTCCGGGGGGGCCTCCTACGAGCAGTACTTC. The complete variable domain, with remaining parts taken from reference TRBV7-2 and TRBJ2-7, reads GAGVSQSPSNKVTEKGKDVELRCDPISGHTALYWYRQSLGQGLEFLIYFQGNSAPDKSGLPSDRFSAERTGGSVSTLTIQRTQQEDSAVYLCASSLFLGSGGASYEQYFGPGTRLTVT.